A selection of T cell receptor beta chains follows, all from one sample in a study of beta chain features in type 1 diabetes. Libraries were prepared by immunoSEQ multiplex PCR; TCRdb keeps only in-frame clonotypes and omits some of them. Seen here are 300,000 to 450,000 clones, over 8.5% observed once, and the top ten hold roughly 0.6%. Sequenced material: central memory CD4+ T cells from blood. The receptor set was obtained from a man in his thirties or forties with type 1 diabetes. CDR3s include the opening cysteine and the closing phenylalanine or tryptophan. The D gene is left open where the match is weak. Clone size appears in some rows only: once, few, many, or a class for an expanded clone.

TRBV9	.	TRBJ2-3	15	few	CASSVLSGDTDTQYF	TGTGCCAGCAGCGTACTTAGCGGAGACACAGATACGCAGTATTTT
TRBV18	.	TRBJ2-3	16	.	CASSPGVAGFTDTQYF	TGTGCCAGCTCACCAGGGGTTGCGGGATTCACAGATACGCAGTATTTT
TRBV5-4	.	TRBJ2-3	17	few	CASSLGGSAATTDTQYF	TGTGCCAGCAGCTTGGGGGGGTCGGCTGCCACCACAGATACGCAGTATTTT
TRBV27	TRBD1	TRBJ1-2	13	few	CASSRQGRYGYTF	TGTGCCAGCAGTCGACAGGGGAGATATGGCTACACCTTC
TRBV27	.	TRBJ2-7	13	.	CASSVSRVYEQYF	TGTGCCAGCAGTGTGTCCAGGGTCTACGAGCAGTACTTC
TRBV6-1	.	TRBJ1-2	16	few	CASSDPERGANYGYTF	TGTGCCAGCAGTGACCCGGAGAGGGGGGCTAACTATGGCTACACCTTC
TRBV6-4	TRBD2	TRBJ2-2	14	.	CASSEIAGAGELFF	TGTGCCAGCAGTGAAATAGCGGGAGCCGGGGAGCTGTTTTTT
TRBV28	TRBD1	TRBJ1-2	16	.	CASSDPGQGSPHGYTF	TGTGCCAGCAGTGATCCGGGACAGGGGTCCCCTCATGGCTACACCTTC
TRBV4-2	TRBD1	TRBJ1-2	14	few	CASSSDRVRYGYTF	TGTGCCAGCAGCTCCGACAGGGTTCGGTATGGCTACACCTTC
TRBV5-1	.	TRBJ1-2	14	.	CASSLFDLADGYTF	TGCGCCAGCAGCTTGTTCGACCTCGCGGATGGCTACACCTTC
TRBV27	.	TRBJ1-1	15	.	CASSLAGHRDTEAFF	TGTGCCAGCAGTTTGGCCGGACACCGGGACACTGAAGCTTTCTTT
TRBV29-1	.	TRBJ2-3	16	few	CSVEGGRTGSTDTQYF	TGCAGCGTTGAAGGCGGGAGGACAGGTAGCACAGATACGCAGTATTTT
TRBV25-1	.	TRBJ2-7	13	.	CATNRGWAYEQYF	TGTGCCACCAATCGTGGGTGGGCCTACGAGCAGTACTTC
TRBV20-1	.	TRBJ2-3	10	.	CSAVLYTQYF	TGCAGTGCTGTGCTCTATACGCAGTATTTT
TRBV7-2	.	TRBJ2-1	17	few	CASSGSYSDPEGNEQFF	TGTGCCAGCAGTGGGTCATATAGCGACCCAGAGGGCAATGAGCAGTTCTTC
TRBV7-2	.	TRBJ2-7	13	few	CASSPGSVYEQYF	TGTGCCAGCAGCCCGGGTAGTGTCTACGAGCAGTACTTC
TRBV2	TRBD1	TRBJ1-2	15	few	CASSGQNRGSYGYTF	TGTGCCAGCAGTGGTCAGAACAGGGGGAGCTATGGCTACACCTTC
TRBV4-2	.	TRBJ2-3	15	few	CASSQFGGRRDTQYF	TGTGCCAGCAGCCAATTCGGGGGGCGACGGGATACGCAGTATTTT
TRBV6-5	.	TRBJ1-2	13	few	CASSYTKGYGYTF	TGTGCCAGCAGTTACACAAAGGGTTATGGCTACACCTTC